A single sample is the source of the 7 T cell receptor beta chains below, sequenced in a study of T cells in tumors after PD-1 blockade. Clones were sequenced by immunoSEQ multiplex PCR, and TCRdb holds only the in-frame ones, with some missing. This table holds about 33,000 clones, around 78% found once. The material was PBMCs, obtained before anti-PD-1 treatment. These receptors were collected from a human donor with basal cell carcinoma.

In its sample, this clone was seen a few times. V is TRBV9 and J is TRBJ1-6, with TRBD1 identical over 9 bases. Germline assignment: CDR1 SGDLS and CDR2 YYNGEE. V was pared by 4 bases and J by 10 bases, with 6 bases of the junction left unmatched. The CDR3 extends over 14 amino acids. CDR3 DNA: TGTGCCAGCAGCTTCCGGACAGGGGACTCACCCCTCCACTTT. Translation gives CASSFRTGDSPLHF.

The chain uses TRBV21-1 and TRBJ1-2. TRBV21-1 is designated a pseudogene. CDR3 length: 17 residues. The DNA of the CDR3 is TGTGCCAGCAGCAAAGAAGAAAGGCTAGTAAGTAACTATGGCTACACCTTC. Protein sequence: CASSKEERLVSNYGYTF.

V gene TRBV25-1 combines with J gene TRBJ2-3, with 10 positions matching TRBD2. The germline V gene encodes CDR1 MGHDK and CDR2 SYGVNS. The CDR3 extends over 16 amino acids. The trim removed 1 base at V and 5 bases at J, leaving 6 bases unmatched. CDR3 DNA: TGTGCCAGCAGTGAATTTAGCGGGAGGCGGGGAGATACGCAGTATTTT. It translates to CASSEFSGRRGDTQYF. Looking up the rest from reference TRBV25-1 and TRBJ2-3 gives the full variable domain: EADIYQTPRYLVIGTGKKITLECSQTMGHDKMYWYQQDPGMELHLIHYSYGVNSTEKGDLSSESTVSRIRTEHFPLTLESARPSHTSQYLCASSEFSGRRGDTQYFGPGTRLTVL.

The chain combines TRBV7-6 with TRBJ2-1, with D tentatively TRBD2 (6 bases). This CDR3 has 15 residues. Germline values: CDR1 SGHVS, CDR2 FNYEAQ. Trimming shortened V by 5 bases and J by 2 bases, and 13 bases separated the two germline ends. The CDR3 reads CASSPGTGAYNEQFF. Here the CDR3 DNA reads TGTGCCAGCAGCCCCGGGACGGGAGCCTACAATGAGCAGTTCTTC.

The chain joins TRBV5-1 to TRBJ1-3, with D possibly matching TRBD1 (6 bases). V was pared by 0 bases and J by 0 bases, with 10 bases between. Germline V gene data show CDR1 as SGHRS and CDR2 as YFSETQ. The CDR3 extends over 16 amino acids. CDR3 in amino acids: CASSLAGAYSGNTIYF. CDR3 bases: TGCGCCAGCAGCTTGGCGGGGGCCTACTCTGGAAACACCATATATTTT.

The V and J genes are TRBV6-6 and TRBJ2-1; tentatively, D is TRBD2 (5 bases). V lost 2 bases, J lost 10 bases, and 12 bases lay in between. This CDR3 is built from 13 residues. The germline V gene has CDR1 MNHNY and CDR2 SVGAGI (reference sequence). The CDR3 DNA sequence: TGTGCCAGCAGTTACGGAAACACGGGGGAGCAGTTCTTC. Protein: CASSYGNTGEQFF.

CDR3 DNA sequence: TGTGCCAGCTCATCCGGGACAGGCTCAGAAGCTTTCTTT. As protein: CASSSGTGSEAFF. V usage is TRBV18 and J usage is TRBJ1-1, with 8 bases identical to TRBD1. The V gene's germline CDR1 is KGHSH and CDR2 LQKENI. V shed 5 bases and J 8 bases; nucleotides not matched to a gene: 7. The CDR3 contains 13 residues. Looking up the rest from reference TRBV18 and TRBJ1-1 gives the full variable domain: NAGVMQNPRHLVRRRGQEARLRCSPMKGHSHVYWYRQLPEEGLKFMVYLQKENIIDESGMPKERFSAEFPKEGPSILRIQQVVRGDSAAYFCASSSGTGSEAFFGQGTRLTVV.